This T cell receptor (beta chain) was documented in a study of T-cell reconstitution after alpha-beta-depleted transplantation in children. Study results and caveats: Among T cells one year after transplant, newly produced cells accounted for most counts and diversity.

Turning to this clonotype: The antigen is not known.

The CDR3 consists of 13 residues. Germline trimming cut 7 bases from V and 10 bases from J; bases unmatched to any gene: 12. Germline V gene data show CDR1 as SNHLY and CDR2 as FYNNEI. The authors prepared the TCRbeta library with unique molecular identifiers. TCRdb redid the calling of the PCR reads with MiXCR, one entry per CDR3 protein. The sample includes approximately 500,000 distinct CDR3 sequences, about 11% seen only once; the top ten take roughly 2%. The gene calls are TRBV2 and TRBJ2-5, with 7 bases aligning to TRBD2. The sample was PBMCs, taken before TCRalphabeta/CD19-depleted stem cell transplant. The TCR comes from a child under 10 years old with inherited bone marrow failure, due to receive a stem cell transplant. The CDR3 spells CASTFVAGKDQYF. Here the CDR3 DNA reads TGTGCCAGCACGTTTGTAGCGGGCAAGGACCAGTACTTC.